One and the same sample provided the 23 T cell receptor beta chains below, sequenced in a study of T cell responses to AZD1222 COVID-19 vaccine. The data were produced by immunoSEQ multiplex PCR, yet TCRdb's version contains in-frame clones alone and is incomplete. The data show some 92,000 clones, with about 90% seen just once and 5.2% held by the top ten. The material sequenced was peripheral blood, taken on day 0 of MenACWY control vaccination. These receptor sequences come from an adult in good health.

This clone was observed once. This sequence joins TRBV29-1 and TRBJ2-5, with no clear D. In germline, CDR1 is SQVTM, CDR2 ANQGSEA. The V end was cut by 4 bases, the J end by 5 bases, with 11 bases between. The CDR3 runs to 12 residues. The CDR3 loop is CSVVRPPETQYF. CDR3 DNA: TGCAGCGTTGTTAGGCCCCCCGAGACCCAGTACTTC.

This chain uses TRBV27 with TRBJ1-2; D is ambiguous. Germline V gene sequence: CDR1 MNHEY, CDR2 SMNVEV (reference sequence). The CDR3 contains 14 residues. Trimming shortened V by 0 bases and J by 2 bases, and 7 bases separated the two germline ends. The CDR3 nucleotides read TGTGCCAGCAGTTTATCTAATCCGAACTATGGCTACACCTTC. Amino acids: CASSLSNPNYGYTF.

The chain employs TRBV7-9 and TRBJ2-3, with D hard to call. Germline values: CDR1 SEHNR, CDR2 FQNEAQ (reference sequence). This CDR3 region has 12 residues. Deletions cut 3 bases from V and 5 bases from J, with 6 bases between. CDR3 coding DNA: TGTGCCAGCAGCTTGCGCGAAGATACGCAGTATTTT. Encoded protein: CASSLREDTQYF.

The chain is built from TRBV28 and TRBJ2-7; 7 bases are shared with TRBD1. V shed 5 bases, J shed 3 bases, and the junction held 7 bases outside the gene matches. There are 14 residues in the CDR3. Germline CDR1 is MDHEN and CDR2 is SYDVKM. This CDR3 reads CASSIAGTDYEQYF. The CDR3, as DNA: TGTGCCAGCAGTATCGCCGGGACAGACTACGAGCAGTACTTC.

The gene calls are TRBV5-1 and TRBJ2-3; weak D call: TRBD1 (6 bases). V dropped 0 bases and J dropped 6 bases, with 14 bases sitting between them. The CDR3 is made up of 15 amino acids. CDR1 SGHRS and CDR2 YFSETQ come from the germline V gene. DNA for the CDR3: TGCGCCAGCAGCTTGGCACAGGGCACCCGGGATACGCAGTATTTT. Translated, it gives CASSLAQGTRDTQYF.

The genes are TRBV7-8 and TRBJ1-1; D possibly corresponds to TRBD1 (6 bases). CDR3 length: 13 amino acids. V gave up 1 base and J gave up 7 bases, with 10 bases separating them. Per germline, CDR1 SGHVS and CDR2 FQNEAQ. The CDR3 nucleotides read TGTGCCAGCAGCTTAGGACAGGCGTATGAAGCTTTCTTT. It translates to CASSLGQAYEAFF.

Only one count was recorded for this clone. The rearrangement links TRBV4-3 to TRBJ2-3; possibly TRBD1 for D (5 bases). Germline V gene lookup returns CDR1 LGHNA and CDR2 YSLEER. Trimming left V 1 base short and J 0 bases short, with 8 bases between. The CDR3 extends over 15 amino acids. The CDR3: CASSQGTGSTDTQYF. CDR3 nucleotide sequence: TGCGCCAGCAGCCAAGGCACAGGTAGCACAGATACGCAGTATTTT.

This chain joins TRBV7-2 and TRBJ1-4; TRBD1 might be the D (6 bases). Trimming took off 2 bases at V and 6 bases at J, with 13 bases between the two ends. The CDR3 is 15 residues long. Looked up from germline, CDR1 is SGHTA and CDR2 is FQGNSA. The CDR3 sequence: CASSLISGVDEKLFF. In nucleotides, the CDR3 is TGTGCCAGCAGCTTAATTTCAGGGGTGGATGAAAAACTGTTTTTT.

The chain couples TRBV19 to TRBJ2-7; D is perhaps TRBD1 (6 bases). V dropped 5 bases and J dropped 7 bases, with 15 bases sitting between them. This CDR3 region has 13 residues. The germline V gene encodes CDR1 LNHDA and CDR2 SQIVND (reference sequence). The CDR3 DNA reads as TGTGCCAGTAGTTTCCACCTAACAGGGGAGCAGTACTTC. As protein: CASSFHLTGEQYF.

CDR3 loop: CASSSPRRAQETQYF. The CDR3 region has the DNA TGTGCCAGCAGCTCACCTCGCCGGGCCCAAGAGACCCAGTACTTC. The chain couples TRBV11-2 to TRBJ2-5, with D unresolved. The CDR3 length is 15 residues. Germline lookup yields CDR1 SGHAT and CDR2 FQNNGV. V was clipped by 4 bases and J by 1 base, with 13 bases between them.

The CDR3 is CASSIGGQGAYEQYF. CDR3 sequence (DNA): TGTGCCAGTAGTATAGGGGGACAGGGTGCCTACGAGCAGTACTTC. The rearrangement links TRBV19 to TRBJ2-7, with 9 bases lining up with TRBD1. Per the germline V gene, CDR1 is LNHDA and CDR2 is SQIVND (reference sequence). The CDR3 extends over 15 amino acids. The V segment lost 1 base and the J segment 2 bases; nucleotides outside the gene matches: 3.

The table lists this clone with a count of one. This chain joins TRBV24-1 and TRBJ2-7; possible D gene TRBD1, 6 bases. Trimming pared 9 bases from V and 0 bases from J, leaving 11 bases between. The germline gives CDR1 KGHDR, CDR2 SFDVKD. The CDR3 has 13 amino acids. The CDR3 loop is CATRDTSSYEQYF. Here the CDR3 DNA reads TGTGCCACCCGGGACACCTCCTCCTACGAGCAGTACTTC.

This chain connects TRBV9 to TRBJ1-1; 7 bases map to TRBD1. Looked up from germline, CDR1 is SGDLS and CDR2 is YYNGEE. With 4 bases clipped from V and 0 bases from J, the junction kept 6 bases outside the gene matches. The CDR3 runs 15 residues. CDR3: CASSLGTALNTEAFF. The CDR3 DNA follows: TGTGCCAGCAGCCTAGGGACAGCTCTGAACACTGAAGCTTTCTTT.

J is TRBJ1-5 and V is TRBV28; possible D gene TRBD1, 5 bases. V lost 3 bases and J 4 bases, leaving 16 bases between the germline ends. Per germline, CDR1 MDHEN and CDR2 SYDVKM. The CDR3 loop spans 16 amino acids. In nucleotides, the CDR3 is TGTGCCAGCAGTTTCCGAGGGTTAAGGGGAAATCAGCCCCAGCATTTT. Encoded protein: CASSFRGLRGNQPQHF.

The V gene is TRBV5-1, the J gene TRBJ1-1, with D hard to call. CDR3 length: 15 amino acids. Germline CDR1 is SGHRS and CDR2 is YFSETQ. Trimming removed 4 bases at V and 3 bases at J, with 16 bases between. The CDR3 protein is CASSPLAWRDTEAFF. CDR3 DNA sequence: TGCGCCAGCAGCCCCTTGGCCTGGAGGGACACTGAAGCTTTCTTT. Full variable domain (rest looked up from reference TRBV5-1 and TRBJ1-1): KAGVTQTPRYLIKTRGQQVTLSCSPISGHRSVSWYQQTPGQGLQFLFEYFSETQRNKGNFPGRFSGRQFSNSRSEMNVSTLELGDSALYLCASSPLAWRDTEAFFGQGTRLTVV.

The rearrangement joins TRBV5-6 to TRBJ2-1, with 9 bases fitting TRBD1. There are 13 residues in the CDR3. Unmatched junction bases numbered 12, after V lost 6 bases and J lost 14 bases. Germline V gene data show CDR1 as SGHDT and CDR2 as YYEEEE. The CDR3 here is CASTIGQGHWKFF. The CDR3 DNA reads TGTGCCAGCACAATTGGACAGGGGCATTGGAAGTTCTTC.

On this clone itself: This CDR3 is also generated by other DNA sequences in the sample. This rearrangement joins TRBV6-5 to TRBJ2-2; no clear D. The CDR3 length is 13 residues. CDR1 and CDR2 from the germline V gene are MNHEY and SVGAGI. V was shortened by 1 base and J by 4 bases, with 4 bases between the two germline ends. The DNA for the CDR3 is TGTGCCAGCAGTTACTTTAGCACCGGGGAGCTGTTTTTT. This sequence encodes CASSYFSTGELFF.

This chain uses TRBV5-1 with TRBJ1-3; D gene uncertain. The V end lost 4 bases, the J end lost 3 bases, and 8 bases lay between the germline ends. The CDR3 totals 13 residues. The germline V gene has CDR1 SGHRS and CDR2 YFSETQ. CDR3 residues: CASSESDGNTIYF. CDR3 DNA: TGCGCCAGCAGCGAGAGCGATGGAAACACCATATATTTT.

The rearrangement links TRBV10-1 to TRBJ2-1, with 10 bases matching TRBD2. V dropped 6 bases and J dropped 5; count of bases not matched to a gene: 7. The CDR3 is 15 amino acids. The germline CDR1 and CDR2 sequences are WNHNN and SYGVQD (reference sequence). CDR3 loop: CASSVSGGRDNEQFF. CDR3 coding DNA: TGCGCCAGCAGCGTTAGCGGGGGGAGAGACAATGAGCAGTTCTTC.

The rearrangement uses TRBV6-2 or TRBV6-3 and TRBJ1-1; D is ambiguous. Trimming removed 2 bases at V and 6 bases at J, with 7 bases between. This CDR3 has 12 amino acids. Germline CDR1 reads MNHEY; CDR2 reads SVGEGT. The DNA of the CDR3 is TGTGCCAGCAGTTACCCAGAGGCTGAAGCTTTCTTT. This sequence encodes CASSYPEAEAFF.

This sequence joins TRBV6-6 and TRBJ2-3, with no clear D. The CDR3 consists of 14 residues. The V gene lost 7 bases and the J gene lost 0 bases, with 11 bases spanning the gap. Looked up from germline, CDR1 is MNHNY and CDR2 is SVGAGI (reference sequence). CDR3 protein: CASMGSSSTDTQYF. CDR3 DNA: TGTGCCAGCATGGGCAGCTCAAGCACAGATACGCAGTATTTT.

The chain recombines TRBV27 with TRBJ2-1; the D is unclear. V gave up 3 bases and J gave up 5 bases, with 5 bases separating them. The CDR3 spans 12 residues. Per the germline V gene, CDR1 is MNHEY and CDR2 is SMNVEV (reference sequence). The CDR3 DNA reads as TGTGCCAGCAGTTTCATGGACAATGAGCAGTTCTTC. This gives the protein CASSFMDNEQFF.

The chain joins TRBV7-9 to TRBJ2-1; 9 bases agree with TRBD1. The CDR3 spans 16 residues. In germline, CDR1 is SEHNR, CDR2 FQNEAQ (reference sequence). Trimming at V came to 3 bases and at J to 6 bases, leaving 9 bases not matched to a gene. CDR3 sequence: CASSFVLGQGGNEQFF. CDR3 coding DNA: TGTGCCAGCAGCTTCGTTTTGGGACAGGGCGGCAATGAGCAGTTCTTC.